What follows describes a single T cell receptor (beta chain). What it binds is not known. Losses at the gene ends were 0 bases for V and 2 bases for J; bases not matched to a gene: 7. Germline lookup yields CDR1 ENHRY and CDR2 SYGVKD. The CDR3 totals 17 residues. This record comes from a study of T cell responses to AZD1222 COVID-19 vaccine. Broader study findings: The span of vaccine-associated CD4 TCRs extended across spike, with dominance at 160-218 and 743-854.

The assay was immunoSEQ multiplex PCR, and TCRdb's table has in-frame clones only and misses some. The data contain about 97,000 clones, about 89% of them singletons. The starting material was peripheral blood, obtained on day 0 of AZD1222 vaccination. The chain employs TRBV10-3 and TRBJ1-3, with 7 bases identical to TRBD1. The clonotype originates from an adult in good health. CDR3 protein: CAISESQMGQPGNTIYF. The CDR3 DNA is TGTGCCATCAGTGAGTCCCAGATGGGACAGCCTGGAAACACCATATATTTT.